This TCR beta chain was sequenced in a study of T cell changes during pregnancy in multiple sclerosis. Trimming left V 5 bases short and J 3 bases short, with 14 bases between. Germline assignment: CDR1 MDHEN and CDR2 SYDVKM. The CDR3 length is 15 residues. TCRdb's copy holds only in-frame clones and misses some; the assay was immunoSEQ multiplex PCR. The table has fewer than 85,000 clones, 80% to 95% seen once. This clonotype was obtained from a female donor in good health, enrolled as a control in a pregnancy study. This chain connects TRBV28 to TRBJ2-1, with TRBD2 as a possible D gene (6 bases). The input for sequencing was peripheral blood, taken in the first trimester of pregnancy. CDR3 in DNA: TGTGCCAGCAGTCTCCTTCGGGACTTCTACAATGAGCAGTTCTTC. It encodes CASSLLRDFYNEQFF.